The rows below give T cell receptor beta chains drawn from one sample of a study of technical replicates of blood from several donors. Profiled with immunoSEQ multiplex PCR; TCRdb holds only in-frame clones, not every one. Among 70,000 to 85,000 clones listed, 92% were seen once. What was sequenced was T cells isolated from PBMCs. Receptors originate from a human donor in good health. CDR3s include the opening cysteine and the closing phenylalanine or tryptophan. Each record gives: V gene, J gene, clone size, D gene, CDR3 protein, CDR3 DNA. The D gene is left open where the match is weak. Clone sizes are given selectively: once, few, many, or a class where the clone is expanded.

TRBV11-2,TRBJ2-7,once,-,CASSSLYEQYF,TGTGCCAGCAGCTCCCTCTACGAGCAGTACTTC
TRBV5-1,TRBJ2-1,-,-,CASRTTGVSYNEQFF,TGCGCCAGCAGGACGACCGGGGTCTCCTACAATGAGCAGTTCTTC
TRBV4-1,TRBJ2-2,-,TRBD1,CASSLGTGSNTGELFF,TGCGCCAGCAGCCTAGGGACAGGGTCAAACACCGGGGAGCTGTTTTTT
TRBV2,TRBJ2-1,-,TRBD2,CASSYPGLALNEQFF,TGTGCCAGCAGTTATCCGGGACTAGCTTTAAATGAGCAGTTCTTC
TRBV11-2,TRBJ2-7,-,-,CASTRGNKQYF,TGTGCCAGCACGCGGGGTAATAAGCAGTACTTC
TRBV27,TRBJ2-5,once,-,CASSLLGGGETQYF,TGTGCCAGCAGTTTATTGGGGGGGGGCGAGACCCAGTACTTC
TRBV4-1,TRBJ1-5,once,-,CASSHISGGGQPQHF,TGCGCCAGCAGCCATATTTCAGGTGGAGGTCAGCCCCAGCATTTT
TRBV29-1,TRBJ2-1,once,TRBD1,CSVTLLGTGYNEQFF,TGCAGCGTGACCCTCCTCGGGACAGGCTACAATGAGCAGTTCTTC
TRBV6-1,TRBJ2-5,-,TRBD1,CASSPDRGRETQYF,TGTGCCAGCAGTCCTGACAGGGGCCGGGAGACCCAGTACTTC
TRBV12-2,TRBJ2-5,-,-,CASRLASGSETQYF,TGTGCAAGTCGCTTAGCGAGCGGGAGTGAGACCCAGTACTTC
TRBV5-1,TRBJ2-7,-,-,CASSFSGGRQYEQYF,TGCGCCAGCAGTTTTTCCGGGGGACGCCAATACGAGCAGTACTTC
TRBV27,TRBJ1-5,once,-,CASSLNHQGGNQPQHF,TGTGCCAGCAGTTTAAACCACCAAGGGGGCAATCAGCCCCAGCATTTT
TRBV7-9,TRBJ2-7,-,-,CATTGVFLYEQYF,TGTGCCACTACAGGTGTGTTTCTTTACGAGCAGTACTTC
TRBV27,TRBJ2-7,-,TRBD2,CASSITSGYEQYF,TGTGCCAGCAGTATCACTAGCGGCTACGAGCAGTACTTC
TRBV6-5,TRBJ2-7,-,-,CASSYSLSLEQYF,TGTGCCAGCAGTTACTCGTTATCTCTAGAGCAGTACTTC
TRBV6-5,TRBJ1-4,-,-,CASSYSRATNEKLFF,TGTGCCAGCAGTTACTCGAGAGCAACTAATGAAAAACTGTTTTTT
TRBV30,TRBJ1-4,-,-,CASGGMGSREKLFF,TGTGCTTCAGGTGGTATGGGTAGTCGTGAAAAACTGTTTTTT
TRBV5-1,TRBJ2-3,-,TRBD2,CASSGLPLAGEADTQYF,TGCGCCAGCAGCGGACTCCCTCTAGCGGGGGAAGCAGATACGCAGTATTTT
TRBV4-1,TRBJ1-2,-,TRBD1,CASSEGQGSYGYTF,TGCGCCAGCAGCGAAGGACAGGGGTCCTATGGCTACACCTTC
TRBV18,TRBJ2-3,-,-,CASSPPKLAPDTQYF,TGTGCCAGCTCACCACCGAAATTAGCGCCAGATACGCAGTATTTT
TRBV11-2,TRBJ1-1,once,-,CASSLVSGGNTEAFF,TGTGCCAGCAGCTTAGTATCGGGAGGGAACACTGAAGCTTTCTTT
TRBV29-1,TRBJ1-4,-,-,CSVGGGGNEKLFF,TGCAGCGTTGGGGGCGGGGGTAATGAAAAACTGTTTTTT